This T cell receptor (beta chain) was recorded in a study of blood T cell repertoires in COVID-19. The J segment lost 5 bases and the V segment lost 3 bases, leaving 6 bases of the junction unmatched. CDR3 size: 15 residues. Looked up from germline, CDR1 is MNHEY and CDR2 is SVGAGI. In the authors' methods: How many nucleated cells were present was estimated from reference gene primer amplification. Here immunoSEQ multiplex PCR was the method, and the copy in TCRdb shows in-frame clones only, minus some. From that table come the V and J calls and clone size; the DNA was used to work out D and trimming. Of under 250,000 clones listed, roughly nine tenths are singletons.

The specimen sequenced was peripheral blood. This clonotype was sampled from a man in his forties with acute or convalescent COVID-19. The rearrangement joins TRBV6-5 to TRBJ2-1, with 8 bases aligning to TRBD2. DNA for the CDR3: TGTGCCAGCAGTTATAACTTAGCGGGGCACAATGAGCAGTTCTTC. This encodes CASSYNLAGHNEQFF.